The rows below give T cell receptor beta chains drawn from one sample of a study of CXCR3-negative and CXCR3-positive naive CD8 T cells. From its re-call of the 5' RACE reads, TCRdb lists each CDR3 protein once, without DNA. In all, the sample yields roughly 110,000 distinct CDR3 sequences. Sequenced material: naive CXCR3+ CD8+ T cells from blood. The receptors were gathered from a human donor in good health. Some clones in this sample may be carry-over from other donors' samples. CDR3s include the opening cysteine and the closing phenylalanine or tryptophan. Each record gives: V gene, J gene, CDR3 protein.

>TRBV7-6|TRBJ2-1
CASSSRALKDEQFF
>TRBV27|TRBJ2-3
CASSSPTESDTQYF
>TRBV20-1|TRBJ2-7
CSARGPLSYEQYF
>TRBV7-9|TRBJ1-1
CASRQPGQTNTEAFF
>TRBV9|TRBJ2-1
CASSSPGMESNSYNEQFF
>TRBV11-1|TRBJ2-7
CASSLSGPGPSGEQYF
>TRBV7-9|TRBJ2-1
CASRLSGNSYNEQFF
>TRBV5-6|TRBJ2-3
CASSQGSGVDTQYF
>TRBV6-6|TRBJ2-7
CASSSDRGNDEQYF
>TRBV28|TRBJ2-1
CASSLWGNDNEQFF
>TRBV9|TRBJ2-3
CASTGGAAGTDTQYF
>TRBV21-1|TRBJ1-2
CASSKALRTPPYGYTF
>TRBV5-1|TRBJ2-1
CASSLVRQGGGNEQFF
>TRBV4-2|TRBJ1-1
CASSQGVVDTEAFF
>TRBV29-1|TRBJ2-7
CSVEDLGGYEQYF
>TRBV28|TRBJ1-2
CASSGVQGGYGYTF
>TRBV4-3|TRBJ2-7
CASSQEGFSYEQYF
>TRBV6-5|TRBJ2-1
CASRDRGLDSYNEQFF
>TRBV6-2/TRBV6-3|TRBJ2-7
CASSYWGPSGEQYF
>TRBV11-2|TRBJ2-5
CASSLVPGVQETQYF
>TRBV9|TRBJ2-7
CASSVNQGEQYF
>TRBV15|TRBJ2-1
CATSMEAGNEQFF
>TRBV29-1|TRBJ2-5
CSVELGLQETQYF
>TRBV29-1|TRBJ2-4
CSVEARDPVRAKNIQYF
>TRBV28|TRBJ1-1
CASSLPTRATMNTEAFF
>TRBV11-2|TRBJ2-1
CASSLDELAGLMSSYNEQFF
>TRBV11-2|TRBJ2-3
CASSSGTSVGFTDTQYF
>TRBV4-1|TRBJ2-7
CASSHRLAGGSSEQCF
>TRBV7-2|TRBJ2-7
CASSLEVAGVLGEQYF
>TRBV12-3/TRBV12-4|TRBJ1-3
CATAPGGTGNTIYF
>TRBV9|TRBJ1-5
CASSVPRDTKQSYSNQPQHF
>TRBV11-2|TRBJ2-3
CASSHWAGAVGYTQYF
>TRBV7-6|TRBJ2-1
CASSLFSAPGREQFF
>TRBV7-6|TRBJ2-5
CASSQPPGLAFQETQYF
>TRBV4-3|TRBJ2-7
CASSQDSGAYEQYF
>TRBV28|TRBJ2-1
CASSLLSASGRIGEQFF
>TRBV4-1|TRBJ1-1
CASSQERGVNTEAFF
>TRBV5-1|TRBJ2-3
CASTYTTSGSTDTQYF
>TRBV5-6|TRBJ1-1
CASSFAGGTEAFF
>TRBV2|TRBJ1-1
CASSEFQGYGNTEAFF
>TRBV12-3/TRBV12-4|TRBJ1-5
CASSSGRPLAGNQPQHF
>TRBV25-1|TRBJ1-2
CASSEFQDYGYTF
>TRBV4-1|TRBJ2-3
CASSLGAQQEQYF
>TRBV11-2|TRBJ2-7
CASRGTDSYEQYF
>TRBV20-1|TRBJ2-1
CSASRLVRPYNEQFF